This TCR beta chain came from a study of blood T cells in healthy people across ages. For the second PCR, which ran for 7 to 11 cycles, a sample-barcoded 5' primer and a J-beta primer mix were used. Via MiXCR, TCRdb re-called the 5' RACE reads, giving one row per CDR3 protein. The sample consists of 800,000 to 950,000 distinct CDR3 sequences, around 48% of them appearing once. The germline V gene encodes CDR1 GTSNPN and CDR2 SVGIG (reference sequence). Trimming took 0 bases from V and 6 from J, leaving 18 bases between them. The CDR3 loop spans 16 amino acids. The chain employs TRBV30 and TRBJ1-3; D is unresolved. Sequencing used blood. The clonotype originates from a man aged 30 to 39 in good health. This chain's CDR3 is CAWSVLALGMANTIYF. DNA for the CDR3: TGTGCCTGGAGTGTATTGGCCCTAGGCATGGCAAACACCATATATTTT.